The 24 T cell receptor beta chains presented below share a single source sample, sequenced in a study of T cells after yellow fever vaccination. TCRdb processed the 5' RACE reads anew with MiXCR; each CDR3 protein has one entry. The sample records a few hundred thousand distinct CDR3 sequences, roughly 4.3% being singletons. The sample in question was PBMCs, obtained 5 days after the yellow fever booster vaccination. Receptor source: a man aged 18 to 29 who received the YFV17D yellow fever vaccine.

The sample holds a few counts of this clonotype. The CDR3 nucleotides read TGTGCCAGCCCTATCCGGGGGGGTCGGAATGAGCAGTTCTTC. It encodes CASPIRGGRNEQFF. The V gene is TRBV2, the J gene TRBJ2-1; 8 bases line up with TRBD2. Germline V gene data show CDR1 as SNHLY and CDR2 as FYNNEI. Trimming removed 8 bases from V and 7 bases from J; junction bases left unmatched: 10. The CDR3 runs 14 residues.

This clonotype was picked up many times. The chain links TRBV20-1 to TRBJ1-1; D uncertain. CDR1 and CDR2 from the germline V gene are DFQATT and SNEGSKA (reference sequence). The CDR3 has 12 residues. V shed 0 bases and J shed 5 bases, with 7 bases lying between them. The CDR3 region is CSARDRVTEAFF. DNA for the CDR3: TGCAGTGCTAGAGATCGGGTGACTGAAGCTTTCTTT.

The chain joins TRBV4-3 to TRBJ2-7; 10 positions agree with TRBD2. Germline CDR1 LGHNA, CDR2 YSLEER. The CDR3 totals 15 residues. J was trimmed by 3 bases and V by 0 bases; bases with no gene match: 2. The chain's CDR3 is CASSQESSGGYEQYF. For the CDR3, the DNA is TGCGCCAGCAGCCAAGAGTCTAGCGGGGGCTACGAGCAGTACTTC.

This clonotype showed up many times. The chain employs TRBV5-1 and TRBJ2-3; D possibly corresponds to TRBD2 (6 bases). CDR1 and CDR2 (germline): SGHRS, YFSETQ. The CDR3 has 15 amino acids. Trimming stripped 0 bases from V and 7 bases from J, with 15 bases between. The CDR3 bases are TGCGCCAGCAGCTTGGAAGCTAGCGCTCCTAATACGCAGTATTTT. Amino acid sequence: CASSLEASAPNTQYF.

V is TRBV6-2 or TRBV6-3 and J is TRBJ2-3; D may be TRBD1 or TRBD2 (5 bases each). The CDR3 consists of 15 residues. Germline assignment: CDR1 MNHEY and CDR2 SVGEGT. Trimming stripped 6 bases from V and 2 bases from J, with 15 bases between. The CDR3 coding sequence is TGTGCCAGCAGAGAGGGACGGCTACACACAGATACGCAGTATTTT. This codes for CASREGRLHTDTQYF.

The chain has TRBV5-1 and TRBJ2-3, with TRBD2 matching over 8 bases. Germline loops: CDR1 SGHRS, CDR2 YFSETQ. The V and J ends lost 4 bases and 4 bases, in that order; junction bases with no gene match: 8. The CDR3 runs 15 residues. The CDR3 loop is CASSAYGGASDTQYF. As DNA, the CDR3 is TGCGCCAGCAGCGCCTACGGGGGGGCCTCAGATACGCAGTATTTT.

This clonotype was picked up many times. The chain carries TRBV10-3 and TRBJ2-4; 8 nucleotides agree with TRBD2. CDR1 is ENHRY and CDR2 is SYGVKD in the germline V gene. With 10 bases clipped from V and 10 bases from J, the junction kept 15 bases outside the gene matches. The CDR3 is 14 amino acids. CDR3 DNA: TGTGCCACGGGACTAGACCTCGCCGGGGGGATTCAGTACTTC. It is translated as CATGLDLAGGIQYF.

This clonotype was picked up a small number of times. The rearrangement uses TRBV19 and TRBJ2-1; D may be TRBD2 (5 bases). V was clipped by 3 bases and J by 9 bases, with 12 bases between them. The CDR3 length is 13 residues. CDR1 and CDR2 from the germline V gene are LNHDA and SQIVND (reference sequence). The CDR3 DNA is TGTGCCAGTAGTATCTGGGCTAGCTTTGAGCAGTTCTTC. Translating gives CASSIWASFEQFF.

This clonotype was seen ten or more times. The chain carries TRBV5-1 and TRBJ2-3; tentatively, D is TRBD2 (7 bases). The CDR3 length is 17 residues. Trimming shortened V by 3 bases and J by 1 base, and 18 bases separated the two germline ends. From germline, CDR1 is SGHRS and CDR2 YFSETQ. Written as DNA, the CDR3 is TGCGCCAGCAGCTCCGAGATGGGGGGGGCCCGCACAGATACGCAGTATTTT. Amino acids: CASSSEMGGARTDTQYF.

The V gene is TRBV15, the J gene TRBJ2-7; D ambiguous. This CDR3 comprises 15 residues. Per germline, CDR1 LNHNV and CDR2 YYDKDF (reference sequence). Trimming shortened V by 0 bases and J by 6 bases, and 15 bases separated the two germline ends. CDR3 bases: TGTGCCACCAGCAGAGATCTTCGACTCGCGGCCGAGCAGTACTTC. Its protein is CATSRDLRLAAEQYF.

This clonotype has a handful of counts. The rearrangement uses TRBV20-1 and TRBJ2-7; 10 bases match TRBD1. The CDR3 contains 14 residues. Unmatched junction bases numbered 4, after V lost 3 bases and J lost 2 bases. CDR1 is DFQATT and CDR2 is SNEGSKA in the germline V gene (reference sequence). This CDR3 reads CSASGTGDAYEQYV. The CDR3 DNA reads as TGCAGTGCTAGCGGGACAGGGGATGCCTACGAGCAGTACGTC.

The chain uses TRBV7-3 and TRBJ2-3, with D possibly matching TRBD2 (5 bases). V lost 5 bases and J lost 7, with 13 bases in between. The CDR3 consists of 13 residues. Germline CDR1 and CDR2: SGHTA and FQGTGA. In DNA, the CDR3 is TGTGCCAGCAGCCCAGAGCGGACTTATACGCAGTATTTT. It yields the protein CASSPERTYTQYF.

The DNA for the CDR3 is TGCGCCAGCAGCCAAGAGACACGGGGGCCCGAATCTGGGGCCAACGTCCTGACTTTC. It yields the protein CASSQETRGPESGANVLTF. The rearrangement joins TRBV4-3 to TRBJ2-6, with D possibly being TRBD1 or TRBD2 (6 bases each). The germline gives CDR1 LGHNA, CDR2 YSLEER. The CDR3 has 19 residues. The V end was cut by 0 bases, the J end by 1 base, with 16 bases between.

The chain links TRBV20-1 to TRBJ2-5; D uncertain. The CDR3 spans 12 residues. CDR1 DFQATT and CDR2 SNEGSKA come from the germline V gene (reference sequence). The V end was cut by 5 bases, the J end by 2 bases, with 9 bases between. CDR3 sequence (DNA): TGCAGTGCTTCCCGGACGCAAGAGACCCAGTACTTC. Translated, it gives CSASRTQETQYF.

The table lists this clonotype with many counts. The genes are TRBV7-6 and TRBJ2-3; 7 bases fit TRBD2. The CDR3 contains 14 residues. V shed 2 bases and J 6 bases; nucleotides not matched to a gene: 5. The V gene's germline CDR1 is SGHVS and CDR2 FNYEAQ. CDR3 bases: TGTGCCAGCAGCTTATGGACGGGGGGTGATACGCAGTATTTT. Translating it yields CASSLWTGGDTQYF.

This clonotype was detected only a few times. The chain uses TRBV6-5 and TRBJ1-1; TRBD1 agrees at 12 bases. The trim removed 0 bases at V and 4 bases at J, leaving 3 bases unmatched. This CDR3 has 16 residues. Germline V CDR1 and CDR2: MNHEY, SVGAGI. CDR3 in amino acids: CASSYSGTGGLTEAFF. In nucleotides, the CDR3 is TGTGCCAGCAGTTACTCGGGGACAGGGGGCCTCACTGAAGCTTTCTTT.

Regarding this clonotype: A junction boundary mismatches the germline segment, possibly from a read error. V is TRBV10-3 and J is TRBJ2-7; the D gene is possibly TRBD2 (6 bases). In germline, CDR1 is ENHRY, CDR2 SYGVKD. The CDR3 is 14 residues long. DNA for the CDR3: TGTGCCATCAGTGCGCCAGGTAGCGGCTACGAGAAGTACTTC. It yields the protein CAISAPGSGYEKYF.

J is TRBJ2-2 and V is TRBV12-3 or TRBV12-4; TRBD2 agrees at 8 bases. With 3 bases clipped from V and 3 bases from J, the junction kept 9 bases outside the gene matches. The CDR3 runs to 17 residues. The CDR3 sequence is CASSLWLSGDDTGELFF. The CDR3 region has the DNA TGTGCCAGCAGTTTGTGGCTTAGCGGGGATGACACCGGGGAGCTGTTTTTT.

This clonotype was recorded at least ten times. The rearrangement links TRBV7-2 to TRBJ1-3, with no clear D. The CDR3 contains 13 residues. V lost 4 bases and J 4 bases, leaving 8 bases between the germline ends. The germline V gene has CDR1 SGHTA and CDR2 FQGNSA. The CDR3 loop reads CASSSDRGNTIYF. The CDR3 DNA sequence: TGTGCCAGCAGCTCCGATAGAGGAAACACCATATATTTT.

In its sample, this clonotype was seen many times. The genes are TRBV24-1 and TRBJ2-1; 8 nucleotides match TRBD1. The CDR3 is 14 residues long. Looked up from germline, CDR1 is KGHDR and CDR2 is SFDVKD. V lost 4 bases to trimming and J lost 6 bases; unmatched junction nucleotides: 4. The CDR3 loop reads CATSDTTGVNEQFF. The CDR3 DNA is TGTGCCACCAGTGACACGACAGGGGTCAATGAGCAGTTCTTC.

The sample holds a few counts of this clonotype. V is TRBV28 and J is TRBJ1-4, with D perhaps TRBD1 (6 bases). The CDR3 spans 15 residues. The V end lost 4 bases, the J end lost 5 bases, and 14 bases lay between the germline ends. Germline V gene data show CDR1 as MDHEN and CDR2 as SYDVKM. Here the CDR3 reads CASSWSGTPNEKLFF. The CDR3 DNA reads as TGTGCCAGCAGTTGGTCCGGGACACCGAATGAAAAACTGTTTTTT.

This chain links TRBV27 with TRBJ1-1; D is uncertain. Trimming shortened V by 5 bases and J by 2 bases, and 12 bases separated the two germline ends. From germline, CDR1 is MNHEY and CDR2 SMNVEV (reference sequence). This CDR3 has 14 amino acids. CDR3 amino acids: CASSPRVVNTEAFF. The CDR3 DNA is TGTGCCAGCAGTCCTAGGGTAGTAAACACTGAAGCTTTCTTT.

The chain employs TRBV6-2 or TRBV6-3 and TRBJ1-4, with 10 positions matching TRBD1. This CDR3 has 16 amino acids. Germline V gives CDR1 MNHEY, CDR2 SVGEGT. The V gene end was trimmed by 6 bases and the J gene end by 8 bases; junction bases not matched to a gene: 12. CDR3 nucleotide sequence: TGTGCCAGCAGATGGACCCTCGGGACAGGGGAAGAAAAACTGTTTTTT. Translating it yields CASRWTLGTGEEKLFF.

This clonotype was recorded a few times. This chain uses TRBV7-2 with TRBJ2-7; D could derive from TRBD1 or TRBD2 (5 bases each). CDR3 size: 14 residues. Per germline, CDR1 SGHTA and CDR2 FQGNSA. Trimming took off 4 bases at V and 6 bases at J, with 16 bases between the two ends. This chain's CDR3 is CASSSPPIGAEQYF. The CDR3 coding sequence is TGTGCCAGCAGCTCGCCCCCGATCGGGGCCGAGCAGTACTTC. The full variable domain, rest sourced from reference TRBV7-2 and TRBJ2-7, is GAGVSQSPSNKVTEKGKDVELRCDPISGHTALYWYRQSLGQGLEFLIYFQGNSAPDKSGLPSDRFSAERTGGSVSTLTIQRTQQEDSAVYLCASSSPPIGAEQYFGPGTRLTVT.